Listed below are T cell receptor beta chains from one sample, sequenced in a study of shared clonotypes between healthy human individuals. Here immunoSEQ multiplex PCR was the method, and the copy in TCRdb shows in-frame clones only, minus some. In the table there are approximately 2,300,000 clones, 85% to 95% of which are singletons. Sequenced input: naive CD4+ T cells from PBMCs. These receptors were obtained from a man between 18 and 29 years old in good health. Some clones in this sample may be carry-over from other donors' samples. The conserved cysteine and the conserved F or W are not part of the CDR3 here. A row's size may be missing; if present it is once, few, many or a size class.

clone size	V gene	CDR3 protein
NA	TRBV11-2	ASSAFVAQGLEQY
NA	TRBV6-5	ASRAGQGVETQY
NA	TRBV5-1	ASSLMYSTDTQY
NA	TRBV13	ASRGTSGPLAKNIQY
NA	TRBV9	ASSVIAGGRTEAF
NA	TRBV7-2	ASSSGQGGEKLF
NA	TRBV28	ASKQGASYGYT
NA	TRBV29-1	SVVRDSGIQY
NA	TRBV28	ASSFGGTERNTIY
NA	TRBV6-5	ASRQRVNTDTQY
NA	TRBV18	ASSQPGLAGGSSYNEQF
NA	TRBV7-9	ASSLPEVAGANTGELF
NA	TRBV28	ASSLSSGILLNEQF
NA	TRBV9	ASGQASGNQPQH
once	TRBV11-2	ASSLNLKKRTYEQY
once	TRBV18	ASSTSGTQNFPSYEQY
NA	TRBV30	AWSRNAYRVWVNEQY